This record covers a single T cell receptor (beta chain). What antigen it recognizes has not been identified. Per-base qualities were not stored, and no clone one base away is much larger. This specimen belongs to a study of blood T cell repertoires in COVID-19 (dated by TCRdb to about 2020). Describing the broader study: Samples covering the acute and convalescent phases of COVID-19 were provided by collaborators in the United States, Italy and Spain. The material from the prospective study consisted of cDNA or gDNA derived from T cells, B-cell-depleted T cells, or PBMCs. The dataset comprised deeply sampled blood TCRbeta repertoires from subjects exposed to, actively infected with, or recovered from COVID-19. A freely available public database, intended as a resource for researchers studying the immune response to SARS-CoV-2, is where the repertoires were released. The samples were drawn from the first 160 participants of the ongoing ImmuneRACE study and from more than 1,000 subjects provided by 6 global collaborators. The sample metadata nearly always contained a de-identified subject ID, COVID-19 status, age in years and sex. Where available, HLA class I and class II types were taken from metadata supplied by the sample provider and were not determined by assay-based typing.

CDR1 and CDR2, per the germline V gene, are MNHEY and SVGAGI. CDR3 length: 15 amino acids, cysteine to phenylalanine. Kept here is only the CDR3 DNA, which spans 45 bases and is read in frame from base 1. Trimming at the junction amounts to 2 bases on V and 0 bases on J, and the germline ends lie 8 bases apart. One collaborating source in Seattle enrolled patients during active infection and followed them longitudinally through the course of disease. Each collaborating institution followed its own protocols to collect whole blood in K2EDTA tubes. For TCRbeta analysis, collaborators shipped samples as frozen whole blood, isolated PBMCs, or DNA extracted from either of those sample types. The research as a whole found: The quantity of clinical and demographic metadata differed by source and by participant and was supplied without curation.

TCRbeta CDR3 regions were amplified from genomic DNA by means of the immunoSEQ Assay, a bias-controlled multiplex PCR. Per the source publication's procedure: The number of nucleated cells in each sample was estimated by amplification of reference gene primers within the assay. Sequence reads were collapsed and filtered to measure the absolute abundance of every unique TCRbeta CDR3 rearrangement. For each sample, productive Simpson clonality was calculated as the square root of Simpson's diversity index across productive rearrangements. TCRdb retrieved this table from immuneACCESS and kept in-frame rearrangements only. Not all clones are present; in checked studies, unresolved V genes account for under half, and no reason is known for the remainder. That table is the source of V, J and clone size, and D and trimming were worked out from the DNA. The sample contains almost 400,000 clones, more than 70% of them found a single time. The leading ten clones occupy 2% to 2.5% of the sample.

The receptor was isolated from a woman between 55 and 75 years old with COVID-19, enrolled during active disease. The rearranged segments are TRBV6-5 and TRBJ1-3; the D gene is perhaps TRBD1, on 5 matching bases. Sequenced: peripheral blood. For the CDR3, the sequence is CASSYGGGSGNTIYF. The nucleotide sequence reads TGTGCCAGCAGTTACGGGGGAGGCTCTGGAAACACCATATATTTT.